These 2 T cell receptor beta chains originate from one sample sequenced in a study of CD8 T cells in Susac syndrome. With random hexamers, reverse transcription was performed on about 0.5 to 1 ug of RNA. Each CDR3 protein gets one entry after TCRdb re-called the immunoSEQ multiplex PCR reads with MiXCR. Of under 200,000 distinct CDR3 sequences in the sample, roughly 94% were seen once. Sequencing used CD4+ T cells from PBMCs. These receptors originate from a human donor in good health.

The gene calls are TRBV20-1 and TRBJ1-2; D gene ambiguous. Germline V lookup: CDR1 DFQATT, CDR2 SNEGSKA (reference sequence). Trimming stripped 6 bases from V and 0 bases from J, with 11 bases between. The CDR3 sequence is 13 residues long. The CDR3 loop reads CSARVAANYGYTF. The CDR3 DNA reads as TGCAGTGCGAGGGTAGCGGCTAACTATGGCTACACCTTC.

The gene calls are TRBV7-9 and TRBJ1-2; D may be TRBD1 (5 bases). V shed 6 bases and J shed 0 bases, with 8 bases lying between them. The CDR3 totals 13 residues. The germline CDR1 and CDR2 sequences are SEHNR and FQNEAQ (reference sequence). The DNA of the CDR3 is TGTGCCAGCAGTACGGGGCCTAACTATGGCTACACCTTC. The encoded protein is CASSTGPNYGYTF.